These 20 T cell receptor beta chains were sequenced from one sample in a study of T cell repertoires in cytomegalovirus infection. No antigen has been assigned to these receptors. Each CDR3 protein gets one entry after TCRdb re-called the reads with MiXCR. Of approximately 910,000 distinct CDR3 sequences listed, around 29% are singletons. Source: cultured CD8+ T cells from PBMCs, taken from culture after CMV antigen stimulation. The receptors originated from a human donor in good health (CMV status not recorded). Some clones in this sample may be carry-over from other donors' samples.

This clonotype was seen ten or more times. The chain recombines TRBV6-1 with TRBJ2-5, with D perhaps matching TRBD2 (6 bases). V dropped 9 bases and J dropped 4 bases, with 9 bases sitting between them. Germline V gene lookup returns CDR1 MNHNS and CDR2 SASEGT. CDR3 length: 11 amino acids. The CDR3 nucleotides are TGTGCCAGTATGCGGGGAGAGACCCAGTACTTC. It encodes CASMRGETQYF.

This clonotype was detected ten times or more. The rearrangement joins TRBV7-2 to TRBJ2-7; 8 bases agree with TRBD1. Germline V lookup: CDR1 SGHTA, CDR2 FQGNSA. V was pared by 1 base and J by 3 bases, with 2 bases of the junction left unmatched. This CDR3 is built from 14 residues. CDR3 protein: CASSLDTGGYEQYF. The CDR3 DNA reads TGTGCCAGCAGCTTAGACACAGGGGGCTACGAGCAGTACTTC.

J is TRBJ2-7 and V is TRBV19; TRBD1 aligns across 11 bases. Losses at the gene ends were 5 bases for V and 3 bases for J; bases not matched to a gene: 6. The V gene's germline CDR1 is LNHDA and CDR2 SQIVND (reference sequence). The CDR3 length is 15 residues. In DNA form, the CDR3 reads TGTGCCAGTAGTTCGGGGACAGGGGGTGTCTACGAGCAGTACGTC. Translation: CASSSGTGGVYEQYV.

With respect to this clonotype: A much more abundant neighbour one base away suggests this may be a read error. V gene TRBV27 combines with J gene TRBJ2-7, with D possibly TRBD2 on 7 matching bases. Per germline, CDR1 MNHEY and CDR2 SMNVEV (reference sequence). CDR3 size: 16 residues. CDR3 residues: CASGLLRGGASYEQYF. The CDR3 DNA is TGTGCCAGCGGTTTATTGAGGGGGGGCGCGTCCTACGAGCAGTACTTC.

V is TRBV12-3 or TRBV12-4 and J is TRBJ1-4; D gene unclear. The length of the CDR3 is 13 residues. V lost 6 bases to trimming and J lost 6 bases, with 11 bases between them. In DNA, the CDR3 is TGTGCCAGCAGACCCGGGAACGATGAAAAACTGTTTTTT. Protein product: CASRPGNDEKLFF.

This chain connects TRBV6-5 to TRBJ1-2; D gene unclear. The CDR3 has 13 amino acids. Germline-derived CDR1 and CDR2 are MNHEY and SVGAGI. V lost 0 bases and J lost 5, with 7 bases in between. The CDR3 sequence is CASSYSRVYGYTF. The CDR3 nucleotides read TGTGCCAGCAGTTACTCGAGGGTTTATGGCTACACCTTC.

The chain carries TRBV12-3 or TRBV12-4 and TRBJ1-5; maybe TRBD1 (6 bases). This CDR3 has 17 amino acids. The germline V and J ends were trimmed by 0 bases and 4 bases, with 16 bases remaining between them. The DNA of the CDR3 is TGTGCCAGCAGTTTAGCCTCCCCAGGGGCGCGGAATCAGCCCCAGCATTTT. This sequence encodes CASSLASPGARNQPQHF.

This clonotype was picked up a small number of times. This chain uses TRBV7-3 with TRBJ2-3; D may be TRBD1 or TRBD2 (6 bases each). Trimming took off 4 bases at V and 6 bases at J, with 14 bases between the two ends. CDR3 length equals 14 residues. Germline CDR1 is SGHTA and CDR2 is FQGTGA. CDR3 bases: TGTGCCAGCAGCTCCAACCCGGGGGCCGATACGCAGTATTTT. It encodes CASSSNPGADTQYF.

This clonotype was recorded a few times. The gene calls are TRBV6-2 or TRBV6-3 and TRBJ2-1, with D tentatively TRBD1 (8 bases). Trimming removed 6 bases from V and 9 bases from J, with 21 bases in between. The CDR3 has 15 residues. Germline CDR1 is MNHEY and CDR2 is SVGEGT. For the CDR3, the DNA is TGTGCCAGCAGCAACAGGGGGGGGGTAGGGATTGAGCAGTTCTTC. Encoded protein: CASSNRGGVGIEQFF.

The V and J genes are TRBV7-9 and TRBJ2-7; no reliable D call. CDR1 and CDR2 (germline): SEHNR, FQNEAQ (reference sequence). The CDR3 extends over 12 amino acids. Trimming removed 5 bases from V and 6 bases from J, with 11 bases in between. CDR3 in DNA: TGTGCCAGCAGCCTCCATACCCTCGAGCAGTACGTC. Translating gives CASSLHTLEQYV.

The chain uses TRBV27 and TRBJ1-2; D uncertain. The CDR3 runs 13 residues. Germline loops: CDR1 MNHEY, CDR2 SMNVEV (reference sequence). Trimming removed 6 bases from V and 3 bases from J, with 11 bases in between. The CDR3, as DNA: TGTGCCAGCAGATTTGGTGAGGACTATGGCTACACCTTC. Its protein product is CASRFGEDYGYTF.

This clonotype was observed at least ten times. This rearrangement joins TRBV7-6 to TRBJ2-2, with a tentative D call TRBD1 (5 bases). The CDR3 totals 16 residues. Germline CDR1 reads SGHVS; CDR2 reads FNYEAQ. V lost 2 bases, J lost 9 bases, and 19 bases lay in between. The CDR3 loop reads CASSLRFRQGHRELFF. The CDR3 DNA reads TGTGCCAGCAGCTTAAGGTTCAGACAAGGACATCGGGAGCTGTTTTTT.

V and J are TRBV27 and TRBJ2-1; D unresolved. CDR1 is MNHEY and CDR2 is SMNVEV in the germline V gene (reference sequence). The CDR3 consists of 11 residues. Trimming left V 6 bases short and J 10 bases short, with 10 bases between. CDR3 region: CASSSFEEQFF. The DNA of the CDR3 is TGTGCCAGCAGCTCGTTTGAAGAGCAGTTCTTC.

With regard to this clonotype: No conserved phenylalanine or tryptophan ends this CDR3, so it is likely a read error. The gene calls are TRBV5-6 and TRBJ1-5; possibly TRBD1 for D (5 bases). The CDR3 runs to 14 residues. The germline V gene encodes CDR1 SGHDT and CDR2 YYEEEE. V dropped 0 bases and J dropped 6 bases, with 10 bases sitting between them. This CDR3 reads CASSLGAGTQPQHS. CDR3 coding DNA: TGTGCCAGCAGCTTGGGGGCAGGGACTCAGCCCCAGCATTCT.

This clonotype has just a few counts. This chain uses TRBV13 with TRBJ1-6, with a weak D call TRBD1 (5 bases). V lost 4 bases, J lost 5 bases, and 12 bases lay in between. Germline-derived CDR1 and CDR2 are PRHDT and FYEKMQ (reference sequence). The CDR3 contains 15 residues. In nucleotides, the CDR3 is TGTGCCAGCAGCTCAACGGGGGATAATAATTCACCCCTCCACTTT. Protein: CASSSTGDNNSPLHF.

The gene calls are TRBV3-1 and TRBJ2-1; 16 positions match TRBD2. V lost 0 bases, J lost 0 bases, and 5 bases stayed unmatched. CDR1 LGHDT and CDR2 YNNKEL come from the germline V gene (reference sequence). This CDR3 is 20 amino acids long. CDR3 coding DNA: TGTGCCAGCAGCCAAGATCCGGGACTAGCGGGGGGGCCCTCCTACAATGAGCAGTTCTTC. Translated: CASSQDPGLAGGPSYNEQFF.

This clonotype is a singleton in its sample. V is TRBV15 and J is TRBJ2-5, with 10 bases fitting TRBD1. The CDR3 is 15 residues long. Per germline, CDR1 LNHNV and CDR2 YYDKDF (reference sequence). V trimming: 5 bases; J trimming: 4 bases; junction bases outside the gene matches: 7. The CDR3 protein is CATSLRDRGGETQYF. The CDR3 DNA reads TGTGCCACCAGCCTCCGGGACAGGGGCGGAGAGACCCAGTACTTC.

About this clonotype: The junction departs from the called germline gene at one end, perhaps through a read error. This chain uses TRBV7-2 with TRBJ2-7; D unclear. The CDR3 contains 15 residues. Germline values: CDR1 SGHTA, CDR2 FQGNSA. In DNA, the CDR3 is TGTGCCAGCAGCCCGGTCAATGCAGGACCCTACGAGCAGCACTTC. It encodes CASSPVNAGPYEQHF.

This clonotype was picked up a small number of times. The chain combines TRBV4-2 with TRBJ2-2, with 13 nucleotides matching TRBD2. Trimming cost V 3 bases and J 1 base; bases outside gene matches: 11. The CDR3 length is 20 residues. CDR1 is LGHNA, CDR2 YNFKEQ, per germline. This chain's CDR3 is CASSHLGLAGAEMNTGELFF. The CDR3 region has the DNA TGTGCCAGCAGCCATCTCGGACTAGCGGGGGCCGAAATGAACACCGGGGAGCTGTTTTTT.

Note on this clonotype: Given a much more abundant clone one base away, this may be a read error. A read error is likely, as this CDR3 ends without the conserved phenylalanine or tryptophan. This rearrangement joins TRBV7-4 to TRBJ2-3, with TRBD2 matching 7 bases. This CDR3 comprises 17 residues. V shed 5 bases, J shed 4 bases, and the junction held 15 bases outside the gene matches. Germline lookup yields CDR1 SGHVT and CDR2 SQSDAQ. The CDR3 is CASSGLGGPLYADTQYS. CDR3 bases: TGTGCCAGCAGCGGTCTGGGAGGGCCCTTATATGCAGATACGCAGTATTCT.